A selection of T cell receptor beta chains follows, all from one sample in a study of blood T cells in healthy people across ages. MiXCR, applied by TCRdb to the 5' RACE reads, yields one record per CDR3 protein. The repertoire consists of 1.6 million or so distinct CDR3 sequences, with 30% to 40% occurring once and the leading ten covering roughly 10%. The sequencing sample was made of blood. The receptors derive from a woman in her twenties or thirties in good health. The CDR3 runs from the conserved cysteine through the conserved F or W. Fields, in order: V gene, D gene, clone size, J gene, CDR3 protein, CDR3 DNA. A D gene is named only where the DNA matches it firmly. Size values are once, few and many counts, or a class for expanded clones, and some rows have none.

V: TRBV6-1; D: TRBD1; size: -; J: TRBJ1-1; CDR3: CASMDRGHIMNTEAFF; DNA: TGTGCCAGCATGGACAGGGGCCATATTATGAACACTGAAGCTTTCTTT
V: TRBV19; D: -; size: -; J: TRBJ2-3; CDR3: CASSRLGSTDTQYF; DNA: TGTGCCAGTAGTAGGTTAGGGAGCACAGATACGCAGTATTTT
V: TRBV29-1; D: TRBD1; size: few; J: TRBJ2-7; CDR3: CSVVGTGQGRPTYEQYF; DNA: TGCAGCGTTGTAGGGACCGGACAGGGGCGCCCGACCTACGAGCAGTACTTC
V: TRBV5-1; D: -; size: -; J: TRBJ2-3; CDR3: CASRTPSTDAQYF; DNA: TGCGCCAGCAGAACACCTAGCACAGATGCGCAGTATTTT
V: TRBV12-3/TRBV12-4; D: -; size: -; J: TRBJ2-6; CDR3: CASSLRFSSGANVLTF; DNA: TGTGCCAGCAGTTTAAGGTTTTCCTCTGGGGCCAACGTCCTGACTTTC
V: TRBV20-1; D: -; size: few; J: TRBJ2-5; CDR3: CSATDLTETQYF; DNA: TGCAGTGCCACCGACTTGACAGAGACCCAGTACTTC
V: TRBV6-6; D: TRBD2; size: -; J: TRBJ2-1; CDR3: CATETSGSYNEQFF; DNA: TGTGCCACCGAAACTAGCGGCTCCTACAATGAGCAGTTCTTC
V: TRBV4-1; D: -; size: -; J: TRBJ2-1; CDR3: CASSQERRERPHYNEQFF; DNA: TGCGCCAGCAGCCAAGAACGTAGGGAGCGGCCCCACTACAATGAGCAGTTCTTC
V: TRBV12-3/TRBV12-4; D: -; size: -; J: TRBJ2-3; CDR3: CASTRLLESTDTQYF; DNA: TGTGCCAGCACCAGACTTCTAGAGTCCACAGATACGCAGTATTTT
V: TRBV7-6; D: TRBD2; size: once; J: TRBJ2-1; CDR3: CASSLEVGGSSYNEQFF; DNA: TGTGCCAGCAGCTTAGAAGTTGGCGGGAGTAGCTACAATGAGCAGTTCTTC
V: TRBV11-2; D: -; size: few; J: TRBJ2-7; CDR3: CASSAHYEQYF; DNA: TGTGCCAGCAGCGCCCACTACGAGCAGTACTTC
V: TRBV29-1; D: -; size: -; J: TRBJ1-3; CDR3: CSVAMLGNTIYF; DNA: TGCAGCGTTGCGATGCTTGGAAACACCATATATTTT
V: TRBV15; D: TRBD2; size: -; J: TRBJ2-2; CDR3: CATSSPGGKNTGELFF; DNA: TGTGCCACCAGCAGCCCCGGGGGGAAGAACACCGGGGAGCTGTTTTTT
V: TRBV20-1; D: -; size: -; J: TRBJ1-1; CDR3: CSAPPRGASTEAFF; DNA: TGCAGTGCCCCCCCCCGGGGGGCGAGCACTGAAGCTTTCTTT
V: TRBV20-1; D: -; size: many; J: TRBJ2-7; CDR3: CSARDGGESSYEQYF; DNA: TGCAGTGCTAGAGATGGCGGGGAGAGCTCCTACGAGCAGTACTTC
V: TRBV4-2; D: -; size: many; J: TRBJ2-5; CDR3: CASSQDKGGETQYF; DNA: TGTGCCAGCAGCCAAGATAAGGGTGGAGAGACCCAGTACTTC
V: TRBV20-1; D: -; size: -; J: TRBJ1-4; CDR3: CSARDMSDPSEAKLFF; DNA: TGCAGTGCTAGAGATATGTCGGACCCTTCTGAGGCAAAACTGTTTTTT
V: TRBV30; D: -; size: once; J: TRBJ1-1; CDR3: CAWSYWTNTEAFF; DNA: TGTGCCTGGAGTTACTGGACGAACACTGAAGCTTTCTTT
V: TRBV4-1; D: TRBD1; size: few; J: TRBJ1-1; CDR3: CASSLTGTGTQAFF; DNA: TGCGCCAGCAGCCTGACAGGGACCGGGACTCAAGCTTTCTTT
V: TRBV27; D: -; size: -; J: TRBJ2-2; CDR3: CASSLSQTGGELFF; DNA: TGTGCCAGCAGTTTATCGCAGACAGGCGGGGAGCTGTTTTTT
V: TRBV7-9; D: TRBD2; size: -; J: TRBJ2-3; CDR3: CASSLGLAERITDTQYF; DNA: TGTGCCAGCAGCTTAGGGCTAGCGGAGAGAATCACAGATACGCAGTATTTT
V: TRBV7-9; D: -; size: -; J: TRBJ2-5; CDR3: CASSLEDSSQETQYF; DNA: TGTGCCAGCAGCTTAGAGGACAGTTCCCAAGAGACCCAGTACTTC
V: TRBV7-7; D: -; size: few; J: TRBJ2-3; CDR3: CASSLGDQLGQPGRGTDTQYF; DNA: TGTGCCAGCAGCCTCGGAGACCAGTTGGGCCAACCGGGTCGAGGCACAGATACGCAGTATTTT
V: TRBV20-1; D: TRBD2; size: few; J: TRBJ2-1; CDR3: CSASRGRFDEQFF; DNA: TGCAGTGCTAGTCGCGGGAGGTTTGATGAGCAGTTCTTC